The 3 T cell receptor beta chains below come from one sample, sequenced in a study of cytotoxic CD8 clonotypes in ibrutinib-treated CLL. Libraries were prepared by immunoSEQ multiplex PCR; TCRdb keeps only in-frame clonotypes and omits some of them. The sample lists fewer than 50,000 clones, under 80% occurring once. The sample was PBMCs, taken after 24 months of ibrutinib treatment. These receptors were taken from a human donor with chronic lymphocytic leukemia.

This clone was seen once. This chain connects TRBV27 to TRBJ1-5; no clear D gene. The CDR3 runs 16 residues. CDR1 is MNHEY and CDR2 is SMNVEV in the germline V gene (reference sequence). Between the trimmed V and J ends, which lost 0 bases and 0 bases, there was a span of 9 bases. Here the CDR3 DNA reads TGTGCCAGCAGTTTATCATCGGTTTATAGCAATCAGCCCCAGCATTTT. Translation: CASSLSSVYSNQPQHF.

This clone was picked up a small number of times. The CDR3 DNA reads as TGCGCCAGCAGCCATTATATGCTGGGGTATAATTCACCCCTCCACTTT. It translates to CASSHYMLGYNSPLHF. This chain joins TRBV5-1 and TRBJ1-6, with D unclear. Trimming removed 4 bases at V and 4 bases at J, with 15 bases between. The CDR3 extends over 16 amino acids. CDR1 and CDR2 from the germline V gene are SGHRS and YFSETQ.

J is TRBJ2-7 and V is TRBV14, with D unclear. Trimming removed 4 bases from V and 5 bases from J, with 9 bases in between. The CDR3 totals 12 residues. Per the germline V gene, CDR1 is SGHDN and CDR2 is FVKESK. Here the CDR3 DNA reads TGTGCCAGCAGCCTCTTTCGGGACGAGCAGTACTTC. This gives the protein CASSLFRDEQYF. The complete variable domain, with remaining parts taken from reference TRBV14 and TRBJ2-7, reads EAGVTQFPSHSVIEKGQTVTLRCDPISGHDNLYWYRRVMGKEIKFLLHFVKESKQDESGMPNNRFLAERTGGTYSTLKVQPAELEDSGVYFCASSLFRDEQYFGPGTRLTVT.